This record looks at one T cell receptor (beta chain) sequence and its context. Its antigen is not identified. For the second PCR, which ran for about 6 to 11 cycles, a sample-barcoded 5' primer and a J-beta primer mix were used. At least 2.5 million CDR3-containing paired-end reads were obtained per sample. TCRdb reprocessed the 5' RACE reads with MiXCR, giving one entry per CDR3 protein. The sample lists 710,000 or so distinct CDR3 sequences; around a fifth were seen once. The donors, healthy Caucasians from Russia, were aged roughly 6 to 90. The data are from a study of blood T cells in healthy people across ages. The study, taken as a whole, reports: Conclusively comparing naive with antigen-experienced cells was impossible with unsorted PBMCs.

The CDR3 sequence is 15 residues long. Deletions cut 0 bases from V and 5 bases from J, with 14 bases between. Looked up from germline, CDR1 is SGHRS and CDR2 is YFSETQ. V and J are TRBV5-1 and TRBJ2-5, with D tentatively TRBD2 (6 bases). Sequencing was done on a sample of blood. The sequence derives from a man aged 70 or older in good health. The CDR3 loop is CASSLAAGSRETQYF. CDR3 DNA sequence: TGCGCCAGCAGCTTGGCCGCGGGGAGTAGGGAGACCCAGTACTTC.